This T cell receptor (beta chain) came from a study of monozygotic twins with inflammatory bowel disease (dated by TCRdb to the late 2010s). Context from the whole study: The complete study included 28 monozygotic twin pairs: 19 IBD-discordant Danish pairs and nine German pairs, of which four were IBD-concordant and five were IBD-discordant. The search for disease-associated traits relied mainly on comparing, within discordant pairs, IBD patients with their genetically identical healthy co-twins. Each individual had, on average, about 151 000 unique TCRalpha sequences and 181 000 unique TCRbeta sequences available for analysis.

Based on the germline V gene, the CDR1 and CDR2 sequences are SGHTA and FQGTGA. The CDR3, cysteine through phenylalanine, is 14 amino acids long. Nucleotide data are not available. The library was made by 5' RACE. The input for every TCR library was around 4,000 ng of total RNA. For each sample, cDNA synthesis with SMARTScribe reverse transcriptase was split into eight separate reactions. During cDNA synthesis, template switching was used to introduce unique molecular identifiers that contained a 6-nucleotide sample barcode. TCRalpha and TCRbeta cDNA was amplified in two nested PCRs of about 17 and 10 cycles, and bead purification was carried out after each PCR. Before amplification, cDNA was treated with uracil DNA-glycosylase and purified using the QIAquick PCR purification kit. The second PCR was the step at which Illumina TruSeq-compatible adapters and sample-specific barcodes were added. Library quality and concentration were assessed using TapeStation and Qubit, and about 5 ng of each library was pooled. Sequencing of the pooled libraries was done on an Illumina HiSeq2500 single-index Rapid Run using custom sequencing primers and 2 x 100 bp reads. The study's own analysis went as follows. UMI-based consensus assembly with MiGEC version 1.2.6 was used to correct PCR and sequencing errors. MiXCR version 2.1.1 was used to carry out V(D)J alignment, clonotype assembly and CDR3 extraction. Normalisation of gene usage, clonotype sharing and MAIT/NKT TCR abundance was achieved by analysing the top 1000, 10 000 and 20 000 clonotypes per sample. After downsampling to 27 000 UMIs, diversity was calculated as the inverse Simpson index using the vegan R package. Statistical testing used paired Mann-Whitney U tests on the discordant twin pairs and applied Benjamini-Hochberg correction for multiple testing. The reads were reprocessed in TCRdb, with one entry per CDR3 protein sequence and no accompanying DNA. TCRdb, rather than the study authors, made the V and J calls. This sample's listing comprises 200,000 to 250,000 distinct CDR3 sequences. The ten largest clonotypes hold 7.5% to 9.5% of the sample.

A word on this clonotype: Its binding antigen is unknown.

Study-wide conclusions, independent of this receptor: Differing immunosuppressive treatments among patients may have added background noise and inter-individual variability to the repertoires. Concordant and discordant twins showed no difference in repertoire similarity, possibly because of limited statistical power. Compared with healthy twins, IBD patients shared fewer clonotypes with other individuals, and the difference was most pronounced in patients with signs of disease activity. No single strong signal or clonotype linked to IBD turned up in the results, so the idea that one exists was not supported. Different T cell subtypes could not be distinguished in the analysis. TCRbeta repertoire diversity, by inverse Simpson index, was decreased in IBD patients compared with their healthy co-twins.

From each donor, a roughly 2.7 ml peripheral blood sample was collected into PAXgene tubes and kept at -80 degrees C. Total RNA was isolated from whole blood with the PAXgene blood miRNA kit on an automated QIAcube, without T cell sorting. Peripheral blood from monozygotic twin pairs, either concordant or discordant for inflammatory bowel disease, underwent deep TCRalpha and TCRbeta repertoire profiling that used unique molecular barcoding. Smoking habits were recorded for all twin pairs, with individuals classified as current, former or never smokers. This sequence originates from a human donor with ulcerative colitis or Crohn's disease, or a healthy co-twin of an affected twin (not recorded which). Sequenced input: blood. The V gene is TRBV7-3 and the J gene is TRBJ2-3; checking the TCRdb D call of TRBD1 is not possible without DNA. This receptor has the CDR3 CASSLTGTADTQYF.